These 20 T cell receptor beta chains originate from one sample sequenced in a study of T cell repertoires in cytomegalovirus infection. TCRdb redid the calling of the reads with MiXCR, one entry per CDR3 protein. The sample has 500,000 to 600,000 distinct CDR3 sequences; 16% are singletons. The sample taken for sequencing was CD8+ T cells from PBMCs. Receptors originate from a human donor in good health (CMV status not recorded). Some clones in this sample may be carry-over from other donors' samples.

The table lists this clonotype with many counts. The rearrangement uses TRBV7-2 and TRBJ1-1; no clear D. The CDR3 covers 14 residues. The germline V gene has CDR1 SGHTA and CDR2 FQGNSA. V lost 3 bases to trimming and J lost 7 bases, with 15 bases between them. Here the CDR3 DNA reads TGTGCCAGCAGCTTCGGTCCGGGTGCTCTTGAAGCTTTCTTT. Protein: CASSFGPGALEAFF.

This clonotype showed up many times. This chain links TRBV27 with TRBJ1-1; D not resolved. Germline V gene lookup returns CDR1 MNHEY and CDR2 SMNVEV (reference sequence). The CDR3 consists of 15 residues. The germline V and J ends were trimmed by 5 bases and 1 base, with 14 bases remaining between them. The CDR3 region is CASSPTWGENTEAFF. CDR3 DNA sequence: TGTGCCAGCAGTCCCACGTGGGGAGAGAACACTGAAGCTTTCTTT.

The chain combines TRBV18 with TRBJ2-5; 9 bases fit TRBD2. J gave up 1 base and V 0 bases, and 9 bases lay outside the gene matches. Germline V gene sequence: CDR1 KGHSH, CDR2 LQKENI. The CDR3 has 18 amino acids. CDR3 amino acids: CASSPPVLREGPQETQYF. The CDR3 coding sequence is TGTGCCAGCTCACCACCGGTTTTGCGGGAGGGCCCCCAAGAGACCCAGTACTTC.

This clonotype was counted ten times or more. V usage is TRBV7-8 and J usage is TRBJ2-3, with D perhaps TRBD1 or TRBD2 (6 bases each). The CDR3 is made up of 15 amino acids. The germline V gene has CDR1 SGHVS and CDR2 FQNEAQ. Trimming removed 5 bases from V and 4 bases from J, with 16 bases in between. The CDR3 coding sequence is TGTGCCAGCAGCCGGGGGCCTGGAAGGGCAGATACGCAGTATTTT. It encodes CASSRGPGRADTQYF. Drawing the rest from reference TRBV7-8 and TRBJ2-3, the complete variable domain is GAGVSQSPRYKVAKRGQDVALRCDPISGHVSLFWYQQALGQGPEFLTYFQNEAQLDKSGLPSDRFFAERPEGSVSTLKIQRTQQEDSAVYLCASSRGPGRADTQYFGPGTRLTVL.

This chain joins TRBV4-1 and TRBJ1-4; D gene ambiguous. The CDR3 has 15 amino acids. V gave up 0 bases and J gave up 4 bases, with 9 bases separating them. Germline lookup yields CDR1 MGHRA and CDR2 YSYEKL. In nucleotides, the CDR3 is TGCGCCAGCAGCCAAGAATCACAGTATAATGAAAAACTGTTTTTT. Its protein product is CASSQESQYNEKLFF.

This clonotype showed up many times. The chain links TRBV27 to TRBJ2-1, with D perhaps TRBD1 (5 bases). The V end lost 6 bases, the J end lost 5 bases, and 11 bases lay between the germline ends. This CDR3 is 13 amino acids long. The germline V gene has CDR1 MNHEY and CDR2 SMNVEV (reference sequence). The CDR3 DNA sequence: TGTGCCAGCAGAACAGACAGAGACAATGAGCAGTTCTTC. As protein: CASRTDRDNEQFF.

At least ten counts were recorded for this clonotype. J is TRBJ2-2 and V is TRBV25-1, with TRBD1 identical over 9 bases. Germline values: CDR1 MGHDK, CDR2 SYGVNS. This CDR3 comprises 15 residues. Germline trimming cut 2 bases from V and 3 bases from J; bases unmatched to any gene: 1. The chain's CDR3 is CASSERDRDTGELFF. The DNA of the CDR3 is TGTGCCAGCAGTGAACGGGACAGGGACACCGGGGAGCTGTTTTTT.

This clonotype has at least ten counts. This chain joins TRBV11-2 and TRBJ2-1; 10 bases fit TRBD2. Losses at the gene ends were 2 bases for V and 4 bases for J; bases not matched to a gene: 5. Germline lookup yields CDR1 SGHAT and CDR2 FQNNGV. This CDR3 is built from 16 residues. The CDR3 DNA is TGTGCCAGCAGCTTAAAGGCTAGCGGGGGATACAATGAGCAGTTCTTC. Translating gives CASSLKASGGYNEQFF.

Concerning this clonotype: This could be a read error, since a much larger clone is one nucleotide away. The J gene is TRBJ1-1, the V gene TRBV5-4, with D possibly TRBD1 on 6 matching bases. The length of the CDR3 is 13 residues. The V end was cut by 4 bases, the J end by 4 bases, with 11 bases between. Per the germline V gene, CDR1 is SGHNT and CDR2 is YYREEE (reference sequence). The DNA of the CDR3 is TGTGCCAGCAGCGGAGGGGGGGGCACTGAAGCTTTCTTT. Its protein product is CASSGGGGTEAFF.

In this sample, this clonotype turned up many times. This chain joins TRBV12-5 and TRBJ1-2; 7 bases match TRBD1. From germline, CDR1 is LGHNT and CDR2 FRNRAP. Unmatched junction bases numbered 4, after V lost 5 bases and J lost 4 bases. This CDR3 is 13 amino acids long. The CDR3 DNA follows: TGTGCTAGTGGTCAGGGACAGATCTATGGCTACACCTTC. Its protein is CASGQGQIYGYTF.

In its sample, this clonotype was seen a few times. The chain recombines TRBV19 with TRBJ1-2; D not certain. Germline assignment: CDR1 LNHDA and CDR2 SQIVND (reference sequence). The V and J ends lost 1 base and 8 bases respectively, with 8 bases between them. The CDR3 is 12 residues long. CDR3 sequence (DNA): TGTGCCAGTAGTATAGGGGATCGGGGCTACACCTTC. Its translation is CASSIGDRGYTF. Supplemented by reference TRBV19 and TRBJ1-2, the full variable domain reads DGGITQSPKYLFRKEGQNVTLSCEQNLNHDAMYWYRQDPGQGLRLIYYSQIVNDFQKGDIAEGYSVSREKKESFPLTVTSAQKNPTAFYLCASSIGDRGYTFGSGTRLTVV.

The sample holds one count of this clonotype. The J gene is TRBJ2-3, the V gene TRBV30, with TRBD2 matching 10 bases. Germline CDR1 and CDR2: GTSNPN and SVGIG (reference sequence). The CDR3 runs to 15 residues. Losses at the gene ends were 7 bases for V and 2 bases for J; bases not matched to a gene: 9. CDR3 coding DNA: TGTGCCTCTAGCGGGAGAGGGTCATCCACAGATACGCAGTATTTT. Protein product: CASSGRGSSTDTQYF.

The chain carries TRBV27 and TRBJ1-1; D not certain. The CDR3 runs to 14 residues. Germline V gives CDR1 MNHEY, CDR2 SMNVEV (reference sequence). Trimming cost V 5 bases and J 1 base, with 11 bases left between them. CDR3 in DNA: TGTGCCAGCAGTCAATGGACCGAGAACACTGAAGCTTTCTTT. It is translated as CASSQWTENTEAFF.

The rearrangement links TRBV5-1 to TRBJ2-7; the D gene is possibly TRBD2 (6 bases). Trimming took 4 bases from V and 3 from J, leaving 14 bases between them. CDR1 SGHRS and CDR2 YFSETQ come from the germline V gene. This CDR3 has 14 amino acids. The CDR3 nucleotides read TGCGCCAGCAGCACTCGGGAGAGCGGCTACGAGCAGTACTTC. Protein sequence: CASSTRESGYEQYF.

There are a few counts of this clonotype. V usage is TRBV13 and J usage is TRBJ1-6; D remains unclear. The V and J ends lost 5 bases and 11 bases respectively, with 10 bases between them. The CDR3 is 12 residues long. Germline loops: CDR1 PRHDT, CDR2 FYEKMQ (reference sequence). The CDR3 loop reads CASSLPRTPLHF. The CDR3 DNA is TGTGCCAGCAGCCTACCGAGGACACCCCTCCACTTT. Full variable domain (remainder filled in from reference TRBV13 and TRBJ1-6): AAGVIQSPRHLIKEKRETATLKCYPIPRHDTVYWYQQGPGQDPQFLISFYEKMQSDKGSIPDRFSAQQFSDYHSELNMSSLELGDSALYFCASSLPRTPLHFGNGTRLTVT.

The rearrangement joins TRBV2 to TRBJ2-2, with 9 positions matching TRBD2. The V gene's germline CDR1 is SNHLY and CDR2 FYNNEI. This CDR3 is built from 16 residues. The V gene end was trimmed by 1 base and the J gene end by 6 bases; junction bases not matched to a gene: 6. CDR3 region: CASSEEAGGGAGELFF. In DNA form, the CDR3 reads TGTGCCAGCAGTGAAGAAGCGGGAGGAGGAGCCGGGGAGCTGTTTTTT. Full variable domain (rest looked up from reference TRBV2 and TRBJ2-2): EPEVTQTPSHQVTQMGQEVILRCVPISNHLYFYWYRQILGQKVEFLVSFYNNEISEKSEIFDDQFSVERPDGSNFTLKIRSTKLEDSAMYFCASSEEAGGGAGELFFGEGSRLTVL.

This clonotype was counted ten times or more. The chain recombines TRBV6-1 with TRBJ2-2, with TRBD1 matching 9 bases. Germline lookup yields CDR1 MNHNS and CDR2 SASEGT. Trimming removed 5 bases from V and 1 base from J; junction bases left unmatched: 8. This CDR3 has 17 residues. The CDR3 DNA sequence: TGTGCCAGCAGTTATTTAACAGGGGGCGGGAACACCGGGGAGCTGTTTTTT. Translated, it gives CASSYLTGGGNTGELFF.

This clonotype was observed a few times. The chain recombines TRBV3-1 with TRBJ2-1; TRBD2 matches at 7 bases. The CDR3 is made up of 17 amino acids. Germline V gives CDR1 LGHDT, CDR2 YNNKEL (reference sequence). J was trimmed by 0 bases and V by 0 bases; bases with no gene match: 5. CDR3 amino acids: CASSQDPLALSYNEQFF. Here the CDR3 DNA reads TGTGCCAGCAGCCAAGACCCACTAGCGCTCTCCTACAATGAGCAGTTCTTC.

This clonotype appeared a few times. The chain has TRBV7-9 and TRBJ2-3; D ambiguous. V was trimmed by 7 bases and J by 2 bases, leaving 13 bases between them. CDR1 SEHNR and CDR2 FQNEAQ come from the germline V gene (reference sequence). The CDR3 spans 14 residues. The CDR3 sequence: CASIRPQLTDTQYF. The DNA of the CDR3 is TGTGCCAGCATCCGCCCTCAACTCACAGATACGCAGTATTTT. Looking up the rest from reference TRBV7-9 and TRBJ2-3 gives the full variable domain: DTGVSQNPRHKITKRGQNVTFRCDPISEHNRLYWYRQTLGQGPEFLTYFQNEAQLEKSRLLSDRFSAERPKGSFSTLEIQRTEQGDSAMYLCASIRPQLTDTQYFGPGTRLTVL.

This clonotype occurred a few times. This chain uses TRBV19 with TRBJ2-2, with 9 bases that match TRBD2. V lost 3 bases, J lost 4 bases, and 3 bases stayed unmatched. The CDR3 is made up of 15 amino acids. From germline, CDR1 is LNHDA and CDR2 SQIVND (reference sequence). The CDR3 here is CASSILAGLTGELFF. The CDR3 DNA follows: TGTGCCAGTAGTATCCTAGCGGGACTCACCGGGGAGCTGTTTTTT.